This entry lists 3 T cell receptor beta chains sequenced from one sample in a study of regulatory T cells in long-lasting Graves disease. Building the TCR beta libraries relied on iRepertoire HTBI primers, and CDR3 regions underwent Arm-PCR. TCRdb passed the multiplex PCR reads through MiXCR, listing each CDR3 protein once. This table holds roughly 400,000 distinct CDR3 sequences, 21% found once. Sample time point: persistent/refractory GD, antithyroid drugs over 5 years with positive TRAb. Extracted RNA from PBMCs served as the source of the TCR library. The sample was peripheral blood mononuclear cells (PBMCs), taken when the disease was refractory, from a patient treated with antithyroid drugs. The receptors here all came from a female donor with Graves disease.

The chain couples TRBV7-2 to TRBJ1-4; 10 positions match TRBD1. Germline V lookup: CDR1 SGHTA, CDR2 FQGNSA. The CDR3 loop spans 18 amino acids. V was clipped by 5 bases and J by 0 bases; unmatched bases: 9. The CDR3 region is CASSHDRGRLATNEKLFF. The CDR3 nucleotides are TGTGCCAGCAGCCATGACAGGGGGCGGCTTGCAACTAATGAAAAACTGTTTTTT.

The chain employs TRBV3-1 and TRBJ1-6; 9 nucleotides agree with TRBD1. Looked up from germline, CDR1 is LGHDT and CDR2 is YNNKEL (reference sequence). The length of the CDR3 is 17 residues. V lost 2 bases and J lost 5; bases outside the gene matches: 7. As DNA, the CDR3 is TGTGCCAGCAGCCAACCGGGACAGGGTGGGAATAATTCACCCCTCCACTTT. Protein product: CASSQPGQGGNNSPLHF.

In the case of this clonotype: One base away lies a much larger clone, so this may be a sequencing read error. This sequence joins TRBV10-3 and TRBJ2-7, with 8 bases lining up with TRBD1. V gave up 3 bases and J gave up 2 bases; unmatched junction bases: 3. The CDR3 sequence is 14 residues long. CDR1 and CDR2 (germline): ENHRY, SYGVKD. CDR3 sequence: CAISEPGQAYEQYF. CDR3 coding DNA: TGTGCCATCAGTGAACCGGGACAGGCCTACGAGCAGTACTTC.